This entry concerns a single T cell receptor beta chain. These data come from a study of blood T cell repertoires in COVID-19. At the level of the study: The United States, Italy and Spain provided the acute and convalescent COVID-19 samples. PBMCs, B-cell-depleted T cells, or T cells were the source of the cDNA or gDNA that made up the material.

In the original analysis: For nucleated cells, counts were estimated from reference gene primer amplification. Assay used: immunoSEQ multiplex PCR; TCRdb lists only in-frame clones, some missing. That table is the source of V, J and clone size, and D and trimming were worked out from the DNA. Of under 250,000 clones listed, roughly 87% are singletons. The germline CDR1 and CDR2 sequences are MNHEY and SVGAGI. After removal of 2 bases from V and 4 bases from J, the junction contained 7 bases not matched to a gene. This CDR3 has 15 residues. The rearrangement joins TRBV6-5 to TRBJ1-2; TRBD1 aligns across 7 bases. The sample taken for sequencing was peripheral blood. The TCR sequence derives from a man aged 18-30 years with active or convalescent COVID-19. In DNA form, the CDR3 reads TGTGCCAGCAGTTACACTGACACAGGGGCCTATGGCTACACCTTC. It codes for CASSYTDTGAYGYTF.